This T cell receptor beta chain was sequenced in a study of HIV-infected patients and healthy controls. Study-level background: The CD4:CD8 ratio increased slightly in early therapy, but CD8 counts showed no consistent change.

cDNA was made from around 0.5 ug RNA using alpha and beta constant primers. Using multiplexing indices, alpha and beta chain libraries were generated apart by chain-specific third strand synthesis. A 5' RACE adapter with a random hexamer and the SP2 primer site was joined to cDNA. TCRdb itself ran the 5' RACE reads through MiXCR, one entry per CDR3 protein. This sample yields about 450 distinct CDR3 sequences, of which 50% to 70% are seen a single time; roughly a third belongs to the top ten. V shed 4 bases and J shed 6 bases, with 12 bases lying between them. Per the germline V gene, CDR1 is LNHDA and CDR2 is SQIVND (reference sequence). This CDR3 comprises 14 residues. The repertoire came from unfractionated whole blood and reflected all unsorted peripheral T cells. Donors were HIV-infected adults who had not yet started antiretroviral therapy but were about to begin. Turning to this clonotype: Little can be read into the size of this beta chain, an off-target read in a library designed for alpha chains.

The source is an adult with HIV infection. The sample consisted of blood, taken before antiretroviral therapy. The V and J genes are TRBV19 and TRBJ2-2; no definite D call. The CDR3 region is CASSSDTLAGELFF. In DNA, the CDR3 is TGTGCCAGTAGTAGCGATACTTTGGCCGGGGAGCTGTTTTTT.